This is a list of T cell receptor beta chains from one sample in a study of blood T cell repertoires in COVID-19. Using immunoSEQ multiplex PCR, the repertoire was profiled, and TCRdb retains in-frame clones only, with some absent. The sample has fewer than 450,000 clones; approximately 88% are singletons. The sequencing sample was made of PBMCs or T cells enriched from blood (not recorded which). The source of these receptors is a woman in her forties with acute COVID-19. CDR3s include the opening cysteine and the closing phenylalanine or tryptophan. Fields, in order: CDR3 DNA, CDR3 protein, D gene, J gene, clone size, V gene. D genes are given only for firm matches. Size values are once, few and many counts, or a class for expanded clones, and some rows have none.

CDR3 DNA: TGTGCCAGCAGTAGGGACAGCTATGGCTACACCTTC
CDR3 protein: CASSRDSYGYTF
D gene: TRBD1
J gene: TRBJ1-2
clone size: once
V gene: TRBV6-5

CDR3 DNA: TGTGCCACCAGCACGACACAGGGAAGATCATACGACGAGCAGTACTTC
CDR3 protein: CATSTTQGRSYDEQYF
D gene: NA
J gene: TRBJ2-7
clone size: NA
V gene: TRBV15

CDR3 DNA: TGCGCCAGCAGCGCAGGGACAGGCGGGTCACCCCTCCACTTT
CDR3 protein: CASSAGTGGSPLHF
D gene: TRBD1
J gene: TRBJ1-6
clone size: NA
V gene: TRBV5-1

CDR3 DNA: TGTGCCTGGAGCCCTCGGACACTTTTGAACACTGAAGCTTTCTTT
CDR3 protein: CAWSPRTLLNTEAFF
D gene: NA
J gene: TRBJ1-1
clone size: NA
V gene: TRBV30

CDR3 DNA: TGTGCCAGCAGCCGACAGGGAGGCACTGAAGCTTTCTTT
CDR3 protein: CASSRQGGTEAFF
D gene: TRBD1
J gene: TRBJ1-1
clone size: NA
V gene: TRBV11-3

CDR3 DNA: TGTGCCAGCAGCATACTCTCCGCGGGAAATTCACCCCTCCACTTT
CDR3 protein: CASSILSAGNSPLHF
D gene: NA
J gene: TRBJ1-6
clone size: NA
V gene: TRBV7-8

CDR3 DNA: TGTGCCAGCAGCTTAGTCGGGACAGGGGGGAACACTGAAGCTTTCTTT
CDR3 protein: CASSLVGTGGNTEAFF
D gene: TRBD1
J gene: TRBJ1-1
clone size: NA
V gene: TRBV7-6

CDR3 DNA: TGTGCCAGCAGTTACTCGAACAGGGGGAGGGACGGGGAGCTGTTTTTT
CDR3 protein: CASSYSNRGRDGELFF
D gene: NA
J gene: TRBJ2-2
clone size: NA
V gene: TRBV6-5

CDR3 DNA: TGTGCCAGCAGCTTACCCTTGACAGGGATCGGTGGCTACACCTTC
CDR3 protein: CASSLPLTGIGGYTF
D gene: TRBD1
J gene: TRBJ1-2
clone size: NA
V gene: TRBV7-9

CDR3 DNA: TGTGCCAGCAGCCCCAGGCCTGTCTTGGGAGCGCCAACCTACGAGCAGTACTTC
CDR3 protein: CASSPRPVLGAPTYEQYF
D gene: NA
J gene: TRBJ2-7
clone size: NA
V gene: TRBV9

CDR3 DNA: TGTGCCAGCAGCCCGACAGGGAGCGTTCGGGGCAATGAGCAGTTCTTC
CDR3 protein: CASSPTGSVRGNEQFF
D gene: TRBD1
J gene: TRBJ2-1
clone size: NA
V gene: TRBV11-2

CDR3 DNA: TGTGCCAGCAGCCCGGGGTGGATAGGGGAAAAACTGTTTTTT
CDR3 protein: CASSPGWIGEKLFF
D gene: NA
J gene: TRBJ1-4
clone size: NA
V gene: TRBV11-2

CDR3 DNA: TGTGCCTGGGTGAGGGGGCAAGTTGAAGCTTTCTTT
CDR3 protein: CAWVRGQVEAFF
D gene: TRBD1
J gene: TRBJ1-1
clone size: NA
V gene: TRBV30

CDR3 DNA: TGTGCCAGCAGTTTAAGGCGGAATGAGCAGTTCTTC
CDR3 protein: CASSLRRNEQFF
D gene: NA
J gene: TRBJ2-1
clone size: NA
V gene: TRBV27

CDR3 DNA: TGTGCCAGCAGACGGACTAGCGGGGCTACGCAGTATTTT
CDR3 protein: CASRRTSGATQYF
D gene: TRBD2
J gene: TRBJ2-3
clone size: NA
V gene: TRBV3-1/TRBV3-2

CDR3 DNA: TGTGCCAGCAGTTTAAATTCACAGGGAAACACCATATATTTT
CDR3 protein: CASSLNSQGNTIYF
D gene: NA
J gene: TRBJ1-3
clone size: NA
V gene: TRBV6-5